This T cell receptor beta chain was documented in a study of OX40 agonist ivuxolimab in advanced cancers. Across the whole study: Participants, roughly 80% male, averaged approximately 65 years of age, ranging from roughly 23 to 90. Enrollees could have had prior anti-PD-1, anti-PD-L1 or anti-CTLA-4 therapy, which about 42% had received. Whole-study results and caveats: At 0.1 to 3.0 mg/kg and by week 6, CD4+ and CD8+ T cells in the blood had expanded clonally.

Germline V gene data show CDR1 as MDHEN and CDR2 as SYDVKM. V was clipped by 10 bases and J by 3 bases, with 18 bases between them. The CDR3 totals 14 residues. Libraries were prepared by immunoSEQ multiplex PCR; TCRdb keeps only in-frame clonotypes and omits some of them. The table has more than 45,000 clones, 86% seen once. Comments on this clone: What it binds is unknown.

This rearrangement joins TRBV28 to TRBJ1-1; a weak D match, TRBD1 (6 bases). The starting material was CD4+ or CD8+ T cells sorted from blood, obtained in a trial of the OX40 agonist ivuxolimab. The TCR was taken from an adult with an advanced solid tumor such as melanoma, head and neck, liver or kidney cancer. This chain's CDR3 is CATGGPGMDTEAFF. In DNA form, the CDR3 reads TGTGCCACCGGGGGGCCAGGGATGGACACTGAAGCTTTCTTT.